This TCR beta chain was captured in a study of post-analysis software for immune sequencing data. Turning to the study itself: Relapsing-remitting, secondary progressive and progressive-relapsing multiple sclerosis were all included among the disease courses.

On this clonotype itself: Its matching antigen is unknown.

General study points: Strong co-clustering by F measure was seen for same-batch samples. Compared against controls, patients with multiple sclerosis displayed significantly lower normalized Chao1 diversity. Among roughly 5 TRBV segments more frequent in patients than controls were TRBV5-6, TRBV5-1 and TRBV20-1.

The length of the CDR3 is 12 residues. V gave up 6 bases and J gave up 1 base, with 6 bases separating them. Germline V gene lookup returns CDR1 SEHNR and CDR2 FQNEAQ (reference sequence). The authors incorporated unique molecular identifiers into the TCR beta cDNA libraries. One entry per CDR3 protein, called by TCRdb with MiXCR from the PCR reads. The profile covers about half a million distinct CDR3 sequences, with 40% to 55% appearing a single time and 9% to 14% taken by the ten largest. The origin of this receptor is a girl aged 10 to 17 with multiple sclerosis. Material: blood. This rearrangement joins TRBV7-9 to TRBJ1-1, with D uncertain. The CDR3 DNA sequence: TGTGCCAGCAGGGAACAGAACACTGAAGCTTTCTTT. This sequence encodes CASREQNTEAFF.